This T cell receptor beta chain emerged from a study of blood T cell repertoires in COVID-19. Libraries were prepared by immunoSEQ multiplex PCR; TCRdb keeps only in-frame clonotypes and omits some of them. This table holds some 400,000 clones, around 87% found once. CDR3 length equals 14 residues. The germline V gene encodes CDR1 SGHTA and CDR2 FQGNSA. Trimming shortened V by 1 base and J by 2 bases, and 8 bases separated the two germline ends. Input material: PBMCs or T cells enriched from blood (not recorded which). The J gene is TRBJ2-5, the V gene TRBV7-2, with no clear D. The TCR originated in a man aged 25-45 years who had recovered from COVID-19. CDR3 residues: CASSLGPAQETQYF. CDR3 coding DNA: TGTGCCAGCAGCTTAGGGCCCGCTCAAGAGACCCAGTACTTC.